These T cell receptor beta chains were read from a single sample in a study of blood T cell repertoires in COVID-19. Profiling relied on immunoSEQ multiplex PCR, and the TCRdb table lists in-frame clones only, not all of them. The table records around 400,000 clones, around 87% of them present only once. Input material: peripheral blood. The receptor set was obtained from a woman aged 55-75 years with COVID-19, enrolled during active disease. CDR3s include the opening cysteine and the closing phenylalanine or tryptophan. The D gene is left open where the match is weak. Rows give clone size only sometimes, using once, few, many, or a class for an expanded clone.

>TRBJ2-1|13|TRBD1|TRBV7-9|.
CASSSRQGHEQFF
TGTGCCAGCAGCTCGAGACAGGGGCATGAGCAGTTCTTC
>TRBJ2-7|12|TRBD1|TRBV12-3/TRBV12-4|.
CASSPEDRSQYF
TGTGCCAGCAGTCCAGAGGACAGGTCGCAGTACTTC
>TRBJ2-3|15|.|TRBV2|.
CASSGGTASTDTQYF
TGTGCCAGCAGTGGCGGGACGGCTAGCACAGATACGCAGTATTTT
>TRBJ1-5|13|.|TRBV12-3/TRBV12-4|.
CASSDQEAQPQHF
TGTGCCAGCAGTGACCAAGAGGCTCAGCCCCAGCATTTT
>TRBJ2-7|15|TRBD2|TRBV7-2|.
CASSWGLAGAGEQYF
TGTGCCAGCAGCTGGGGACTAGCGGGGGCGGGCGAGCAGTACTTC
>TRBJ1-2|14|.|TRBV6-5|once
CASSAGQGNYGYTF
TGTGCCAGCAGCGCGGGTCAGGGGAACTATGGCTACACCTTC
>TRBJ1-2|15|.|TRBV18|.
CASSPAPPANYGYTF
TGTGCCAGCTCACCAGCCCCGCCAGCTAACTATGGCTACACCTTC
>TRBJ1-2|15|TRBD1|TRBV6-4|.
CASSDSGTGGEGYTF
TGTGCCAGCAGTGATTCCGGGACAGGGGGAGAAGGCTACACCTTC
>TRBJ2-3|16|TRBD2|TRBV5-4|.
CASSPSGGGDSDTQYF
TGTGCCAGCAGCCCGTCGGGCGGGGGGGATTCAGATACGCAGTATTTT
>TRBJ2-3|16|TRBD2|TRBV7-9|.
CASSKPRAGGTDTQYF
TGTGCCAGCAGCAAGCCCCGAGCGGGGGGCACAGATACGCAGTATTTT
>TRBJ2-5|16|TRBD2|TRBV3-1/TRBV3-2|.
CASSETRGGVPETQYF
TGTGCCAGCAGCGAAACTCGCGGGGGGGTCCCAGAGACCCAGTACTTC
>TRBJ2-7|14|.|TRBV6-5|.
CASSPWQGEREQYF
TGTGCCAGCAGCCCGTGGCAGGGTGAGCGCGAGCAGTACTTC
>TRBJ2-1|14|.|TRBV20-1|.
CSASRGSSYNEQFF
TGCAGTGCTAGTCGAGGCAGCTCCTACAATGAGCAGTTCTTC
>TRBJ2-1|16|.|TRBV4-1|.
CASSPPVAGYGNEQFF
TGCGCCAGCAGCCCCCCGGTGGCGGGGTACGGCAATGAGCAGTTCTTC
>TRBJ2-1|16|TRBD2|TRBV28|.
CASSRLAGGLHNEQFF
TGTGCCAGCAGTCGACTAGCGGGGGGGCTACACAATGAGCAGTTCTTC
>TRBJ1-2|14|TRBD1|TRBV28|.
CASSSEGARYGYTF
TGTGCCAGCAGTTCCGAGGGGGCCCGGTATGGCTACACCTTC
>TRBJ2-3|12|.|TRBV5-1|.
CASSFPTDTQYF
TGCGCCAGCAGCTTTCCGACAGATACGCAGTATTTT
>TRBJ1-5|14|.|TRBV18|.
CASSSGGLNQPQHF
TGTGCCAGCTCTTCCGGGGGACTCAATCAGCCCCAGCATTTT
>TRBJ2-1|14|TRBD1|TRBV5-1|.
CASRTGGSVGEQFF
TGCGCCAGCAGGACAGGGGGATCCGTGGGTGAGCAGTTCTTC
>TRBJ1-5|17|TRBD1|TRBV7-2|once
CASSAWDRGSSNQPQHF
TGTGCCAGCAGCGCATGGGACAGGGGCTCTAGCAATCAGCCCCAGCATTTT
>TRBJ2-6|16|TRBD1|TRBV13|.
CASSLGQVTGANVLTF
TGTGCCAGCAGCTTGGGACAGGTGACTGGGGCCAACGTCCTGACTTTC
>TRBJ1-5|14|.|TRBV27|.
CASRPGLGNQPQHF
TGTGCCAGCAGGCCCGGACTCGGCAATCAGCCCCAGCATTTT
>TRBJ2-1|17|.|TRBV4-1|.
CASSQVGQGGAYNEQFF
TGCGCCAGCAGCCAAGTCGGACAGGGAGGGGCCTACAATGAGCAGTTCTTC
>TRBJ1-5|15|.|TRBV19|.
CASSIGGVGNQPQHF
TGTGCCAGTAGTATTGGGGGCGTTGGCAATCAGCCCCAGCATTTT
>TRBJ2-5|13|.|TRBV15|.
CATSVGGRETQYF
TGTGCCACCAGCGTGGGGGGTCGGGAGACCCAGTACTTC
>TRBJ2-7|14|TRBD1|TRBV6-2/TRBV6-3|.
CASSYSDRGYEQYF
TGTGCCAGCAGTTACTCAGACAGGGGTTACGAGCAGTACTTC
>TRBJ1-5|15|.|TRBV6-5|.
CASSRGTQDNQPQHF
TGTGCCAGCAGTAGGGGCACTCAAGACAATCAGCCCCAGCATTTT
>TRBJ2-3|14|.|TRBV15|.
CATSRAFGSDTQYF
TGTGCCACCAGCAGGGCATTCGGGTCCGATACGCAGTATTTT
>TRBJ1-3|13|.|TRBV9|.
CASRSSSGNTIYF
TGTGCCAGCAGGTCCAGCTCTGGAAACACCATATATTTT